The clone carrying this T cell receptor (beta chain) was seen a handful of times. The data were taken from a study of identical twins. The donor group consisted entirely of healthy Caucasians. Germline CDR1 and CDR2: SQVTM and ANQGSEA. V shed 6 bases, J shed 4 bases, and the junction held 15 bases outside the gene matches. The CDR3 spans 17 residues. TCRdb re-derived calls from the 5' RACE reads in MiXCR, one entry per CDR3 protein. In the table there are roughly 1.6 million distinct CDR3 sequences, around 29% of which are singletons. Specimen: cord blood. The TCR was taken from a newborn girl in good health. The chain recombines TRBV29-1 with TRBJ2-6; 7 bases fit TRBD2. The DNA for the CDR3 is TGCAGCGTAGGACTGGATCGGGTGCGGGAGGGGGCCAACGTCCTGACTTTC. It is translated as CSVGLDRVREGANVLTF.